These 18 T cell receptor beta chains share one sample of origin, sequenced in a study of identical twins. One entry per CDR3 protein, called by TCRdb with MiXCR from the 5' RACE reads. The sample has 300,000 to 400,000 distinct CDR3 sequences, around an eighth seen once. These data also formed part of another study, on yellow fever vaccine responses in identical twins.

The sample comprised CD8+ T cells sorted from blood. The source is a woman aged 18-29 years in good health.

This clonotype was seen many times. The rearrangement uses TRBV29-1 and TRBJ1-1, with D uncertain. Germline CDR1 and CDR2: SQVTM and ANQGSEA. CDR3 length: 10 amino acids. V dropped 7 bases and J dropped 6 bases, with 9 bases sitting between them. Written as DNA, the CDR3 is TGCAGCGGAGGAACCCCTGAAGCTTTCTTT. Translated: CSGGTPEAFF.

J is TRBJ2-2 and V is TRBV3-1; 7 bases are a match to TRBD2. The J segment lost 0 bases and the V segment lost 4 bases, leaving 5 bases of the junction unmatched. The CDR3 totals 16 residues. Germline V gives CDR1 LGHDT, CDR2 YNNKEL (reference sequence). The chain's CDR3 is CASSPYGGSNTGELFF. In DNA form, the CDR3 reads TGTGCCAGCAGCCCCTACGGGGGGTCGAACACCGGGGAGCTGTTTTTT.

The CDR3 DNA reads as TGTGCCAGCAGTTACGAGACTAGAAACGAGCAGTTCTTC. Translating gives CASSYETRNEQFF. The chain couples TRBV28 to TRBJ2-1, with a tentative D call TRBD2 (6 bases). From germline, CDR1 is MDHEN and CDR2 SYDVKM. The germline V and J ends were trimmed by 4 bases and 10 bases, with 14 bases remaining between them. This CDR3 contains 13 residues.

The chain employs TRBV20-1 and TRBJ2-7, with D perhaps matching TRBD2 (5 bases). The germline V gene has CDR1 DFQATT and CDR2 SNEGSKA (reference sequence). The CDR3 covers 11 residues. V was pared by 6 bases and J by 3 bases, with 9 bases between. CDR3 sequence reads: CSANRDYEQYF. Here the CDR3 DNA reads TGCAGTGCGAACCGGGACTACGAGCAGTACTTC.

This clonotype was seen a few times. For the CDR3, the DNA is TGCAGTGCTAAAGGGACAGAGGAATATAATTCACCCCTCCACTTT. Its translation: CSAKGTEEYNSPLHF. The chain joins TRBV20-1 to TRBJ1-6; 7 bases are a match to TRBD1. Germline-derived CDR1 and CDR2 are DFQATT and SNEGSKA (reference sequence). This CDR3 comprises 15 residues. Losses at the gene ends were 4 bases for V and 4 bases for J; bases not matched to a gene: 7.

Only a few counts were recorded for this clonotype. This sequence joins TRBV12-3 or TRBV12-4 and TRBJ2-7, with 7 bases that match TRBD1. The J segment lost 5 bases and the V segment lost 3 bases, leaving 7 bases of the junction unmatched. This CDR3 region has 14 residues. This CDR3 is CASSLGTDRDEQYF. In DNA form, the CDR3 reads TGTGCCAGCAGTTTGGGAACCGACAGGGACGAGCAGTACTTC.

This clonotype was counted between two and nine times. The chain employs TRBV4-1 and TRBJ2-1; TRBD2 matches 8 bases. CDR1 and CDR2 from the germline V gene are MGHRA and YSYEKL. J was trimmed by 6 bases and V by 0 bases; bases with no gene match: 7. The CDR3 sequence is 16 residues long. The CDR3 region has the DNA TGCGCCAGCAGCCAAGAATTCCGGGGGGGCCTCAATGAGCAGTTCTTC. This codes for CASSQEFRGGLNEQFF.

This sequence joins TRBV7-9 and TRBJ2-1; TRBD2 matches 9 bases. The CDR3 totals 15 residues. CDR1 and CDR2 from the germline V gene are SEHNR and FQNEAQ (reference sequence). J gave up 5 bases and V 5 bases, and 7 bases lay outside the gene matches. This chain's CDR3 is CASSAGTSFHNEQFF. The CDR3 region has the DNA TGTGCCAGCAGCGCCGGGACTAGCTTTCACAATGAGCAGTTCTTC.

This clonotype was recorded a few times. The chain recombines TRBV20-1 with TRBJ2-7; D call uncertain. The V end was cut by 5 bases, the J end by 0 bases, with 8 bases between. CDR1 and CDR2 (germline): DFQATT, SNEGSKA (reference sequence). The CDR3 is 12 residues long. As DNA, the CDR3 is TGCAGTGCTGGAACCGGCTCCTACGAGCAGTACGTC. It encodes CSAGTGSYEQYV.

The CDR3 region is CASSQFGRGVDTQYF. The CDR3 DNA reads as TGTGCCAGCAGCCAATTCGGCAGGGGTGTAGATACGCAGTATTTT. The V and J genes are TRBV3-1 and TRBJ2-3, with D perhaps TRBD1 (6 bases). Trimming stripped 2 bases from V and 5 bases from J, with 14 bases between. CDR3 length: 15 amino acids. Germline loops: CDR1 LGHDT, CDR2 YNNKEL (reference sequence).

This clonotype was picked up a small number of times. The chain combines TRBV6-1 with TRBJ2-2, with D maybe TRBD2 (6 bases). V lost 6 bases to trimming and J lost 4 bases, with 12 bases between them. Germline CDR1 and CDR2: MNHNS and SASEGT. CDR3 length: 14 amino acids. The CDR3 DNA reads as TGTGCCAGCAGCGGAGTGGGGGGCACCGGGGAGCTGTTTTTT. Translation gives CASSGVGGTGELFF.

Here the CDR3 DNA reads TGTGCCAGCAGCCAAGATCTGGGGATTAACTATGGCTACACCTTC. Amino acids: CASSQDLGINYGYTF. This chain joins TRBV14 and TRBJ1-2, with unresolved D. This CDR3 spans 15 amino acids. Deletions cut 0 bases from V and 1 base from J, with 9 bases between. Germline V gene sequence: CDR1 SGHDN, CDR2 FVKESK.

J is TRBJ2-3 and V is TRBV28; either TRBD1 or TRBD2 may supply D (5 bases each). Germline CDR1 MDHEN, CDR2 SYDVKM. Trimming removed 6 bases from V and 5 bases from J, with 30 bases in between. This CDR3 is 19 amino acids long. The CDR3 region is CASSPRDLRVVRGLDTQYF. The CDR3 nucleotides are TGTGCCAGCAGCCCCAGGGATTTGCGGGTTGTTAGGGGCTTAGATACGCAGTATTTT.

V gene TRBV2 combines with J gene TRBJ1-5; no reliable D call. The CDR3 is 14 amino acids. V was trimmed by 8 bases and J by 3 bases, leaving 14 bases between them. Germline loops: CDR1 SNHLY, CDR2 FYNNEI. The CDR3 DNA follows: TGTGCCAGCCTCGAACATAACAACAATCAGCCCCAGCATTTT. Translating it yields CASLEHNNNQPQHF.

V and J are TRBV29-1 and TRBJ2-1; 13 positions match TRBD2. The V gene end was trimmed by 6 bases and the J gene end by 1 base; junction bases not matched to a gene: 9. Per germline, CDR1 SQVTM and CDR2 ANQGSEA. This CDR3 is built from 17 residues. CDR3 bases: TGCAGCGTCGGGGGACTAGCGGGACTAGGGTCCTACAATGAGCAGTTCTTC. Its protein is CSVGGLAGLGSYNEQFF.

The chain links TRBV20-1 to TRBJ2-1; 12 bases map to TRBD2. Germline V lookup: CDR1 DFQATT, CDR2 SNEGSKA (reference sequence). The CDR3 runs 17 residues. The V gene end was trimmed by 3 bases and the J gene end by 8 bases; junction bases not matched to a gene: 14. CDR3 coding DNA: TGCAGTGCTAGTAAGAGACCTCTAGCGGGGGGGCCTCATGAGCAGTTCTTC. Its translation: CSASKRPLAGGPHEQFF.

This clonotype has a handful of counts. V gene TRBV28 combines with J gene TRBJ2-1; possibly TRBD2 for D (6 bases). In germline, CDR1 is MDHEN, CDR2 SYDVKM. V lost 1 base to trimming and J lost 3 bases, with 10 bases between them. The CDR3 spans 15 residues. The CDR3 loop reads CASSLFREYYNEQFF. CDR3 bases: TGTGCCAGCAGTTTATTCCGGGAGTACTACAATGAGCAGTTCTTC.

V and J are TRBV5-1 and TRBJ1-5, with 10 bases fitting TRBD1. This CDR3 has 14 amino acids. In germline, CDR1 is SGHRS, CDR2 YFSETQ. Trimming removed 4 bases from V and 6 bases from J; junction bases left unmatched: 4. The DNA of the CDR3 is TGCGCCAGCAGCCCGGGACAGGGGTTTCAGCCCCAGCATTTT. Protein product: CASSPGQGFQPQHF. The full variable domain, completed using reference TRBV5-1 and TRBJ1-5, is KAGVTQTPRYLIKTRGQQVTLSCSPISGHRSVSWYQQTPGQGLQFLFEYFSETQRNKGNFPGRFSGRQFSNSRSEMNVSTLELGDSALYLCASSPGQGFQPQHFGDGTRLSIL.